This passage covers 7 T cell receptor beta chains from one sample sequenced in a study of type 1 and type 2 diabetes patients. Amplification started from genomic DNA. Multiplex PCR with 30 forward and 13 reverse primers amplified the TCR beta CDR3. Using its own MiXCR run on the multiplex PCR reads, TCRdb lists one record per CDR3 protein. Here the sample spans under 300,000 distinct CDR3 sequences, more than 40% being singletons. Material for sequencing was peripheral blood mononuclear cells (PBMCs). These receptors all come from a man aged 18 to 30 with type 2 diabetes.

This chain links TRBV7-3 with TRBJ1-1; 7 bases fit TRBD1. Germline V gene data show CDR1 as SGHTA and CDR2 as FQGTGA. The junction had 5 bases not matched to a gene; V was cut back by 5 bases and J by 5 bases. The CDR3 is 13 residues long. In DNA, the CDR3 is TGTGCCAGCAGCCGCATGACAGGGACTGAAGCTTTCTTT. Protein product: CASSRMTGTEAFF.

CDR3 loop: CASTGEESYNEQFF. CDR3 sequence (DNA): TGTGCCTCGACCGGGGAGGAGTCCTACAATGAGCAGTTCTTC. The rearrangement joins TRBV30 to TRBJ2-1; a possible D gene is TRBD2 (6 bases). Germline values: CDR1 GTSNPN, CDR2 SVGIG (reference sequence). The CDR3 sequence is 14 residues long. Deletions cut 7 bases from V and 1 base from J, with 14 bases between.

The chain's CDR3 is CATSPSLRPYEQYF. The CDR3 DNA follows: TGTGCCACTTCCCCTTCCCTGAGGCCCTACGAGCAGTACTTC. The chain recombines TRBV19 with TRBJ2-7; D gene ambiguous. Trimming left V 10 bases short and J 2 bases short, with 18 bases between. CDR1 is LNHDA, CDR2 SQIVND, per germline (reference sequence). CDR3 length equals 14 residues.

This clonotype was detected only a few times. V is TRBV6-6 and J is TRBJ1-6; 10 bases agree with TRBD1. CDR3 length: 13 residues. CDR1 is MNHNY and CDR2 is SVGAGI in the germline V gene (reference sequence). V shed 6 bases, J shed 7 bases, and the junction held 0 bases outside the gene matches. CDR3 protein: CASRGQGNSPLHF. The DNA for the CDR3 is TGTGCCAGCAGGGGACAGGGGAATTCACCCCTCCACTTT.

CDR3 sequence reads: CASSPGTSGLGQYF. The CDR3 coding sequence is TGTGCCAGCAGCCCCGGGACTAGCGGGCTGGGGCAGTACTTC. This sequence joins TRBV2 and TRBJ2-7, with TRBD2 matching over 12 bases. V was pared by 6 bases and J by 9 bases, with 9 bases of the junction left unmatched. In germline, CDR1 is SNHLY, CDR2 FYNNEI. There are 14 residues in the CDR3.

The CDR3, as DNA: TGTGCCAGCAGTTACTCCCCTAGGACAGCTTCGAACACCGGGGAGCTGTTTTTT. Amino acid sequence: CASSYSPRTASNTGELFF. The chain has TRBV6-5 and TRBJ2-2; D may be TRBD1 (6 bases). V was pared by 0 bases and J by 0 bases, with 14 bases between. Germline CDR1 is MNHEY and CDR2 is SVGAGI. The CDR3 loop spans 18 amino acids.

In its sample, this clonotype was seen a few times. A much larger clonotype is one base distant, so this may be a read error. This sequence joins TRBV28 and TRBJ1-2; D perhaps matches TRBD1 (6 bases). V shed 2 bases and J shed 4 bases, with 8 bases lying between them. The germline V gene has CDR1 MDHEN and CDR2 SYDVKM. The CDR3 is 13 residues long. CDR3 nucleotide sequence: TGTGCCAGCAGTTTACAGGGGATCTATGGCTACACCTTC. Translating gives CASSLQGIYGYTF.